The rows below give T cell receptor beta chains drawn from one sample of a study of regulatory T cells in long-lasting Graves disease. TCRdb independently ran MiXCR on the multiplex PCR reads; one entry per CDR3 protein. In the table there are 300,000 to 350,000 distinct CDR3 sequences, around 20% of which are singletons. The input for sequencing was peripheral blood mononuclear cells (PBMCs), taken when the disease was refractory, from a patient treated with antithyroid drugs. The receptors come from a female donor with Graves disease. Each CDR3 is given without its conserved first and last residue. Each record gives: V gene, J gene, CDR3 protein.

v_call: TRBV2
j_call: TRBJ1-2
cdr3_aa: ASSGGRGNRDGYT

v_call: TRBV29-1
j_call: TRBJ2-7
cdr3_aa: SVGQGGPYEQY

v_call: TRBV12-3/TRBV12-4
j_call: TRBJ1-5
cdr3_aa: ASSSSGTGHRRDQPQH

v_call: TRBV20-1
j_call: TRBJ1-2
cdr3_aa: SARGRYRGLELEWTGYT

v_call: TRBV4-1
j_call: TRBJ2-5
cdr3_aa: ASSQDSGQETQY

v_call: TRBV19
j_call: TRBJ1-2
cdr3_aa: ASSIASRQVPYGYT

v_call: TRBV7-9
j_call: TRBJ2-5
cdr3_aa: ASSSPSGTQETQY

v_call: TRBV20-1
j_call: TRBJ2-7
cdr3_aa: SVRNRADYEQY

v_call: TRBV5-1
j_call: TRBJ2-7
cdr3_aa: ASSSTGLAAYEQY

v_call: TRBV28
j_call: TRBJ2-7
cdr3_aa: ASTIGGTDSYEQY

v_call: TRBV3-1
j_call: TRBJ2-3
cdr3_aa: ASSHAARTRSTDTQY

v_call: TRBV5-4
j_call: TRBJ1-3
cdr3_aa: ASSLAGSFSGNTIY

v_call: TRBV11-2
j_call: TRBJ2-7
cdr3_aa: ASSSTDRAGREQY

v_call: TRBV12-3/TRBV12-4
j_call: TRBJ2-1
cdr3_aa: ASSLASFTRRGSYNEQF